This TCR beta chain was retrieved from a study of CD8+ T cells in alopecia areata. Study-level results: Higher clonality and more expanded CD8+ clones appeared in lesional than normal scalp.

The CDR3 is 15 residues long. V lost 5 bases and J lost 4, with 16 bases in between. Germline CDR1 is MNHEY and CDR2 is SMNVEV (reference sequence). Described treatment: oral pan-JAK inhibitor, 5-10 mg twice daily. PBMCs, the starting material, were the source of sorted CD4+ and CD8+ T cells. cDNA reverse transcribed from extracted RNA served as the sequencing template. Some clones are missing from TCRdb's copy, which holds only in-frame ones; the method was immunoSEQ multiplex PCR. The sample has roughly 100,000 clones; 44% are singletons. As regards this clone: Antigen specificity is unknown.

The input for sequencing was CD8+ T cells sorted from blood, taken at week 24, from a patient treated with tofacitinib. The rearrangement joins TRBV27 to TRBJ2-3; no definite D call. The TCR sequence derives from a human donor with alopecia areata. CDR3 DNA sequence: TGTGCCAGCAGTCTGACCCACGGAGCTCCAGATACGCAGTATTTT. It is translated as CASSLTHGAPDTQYF.